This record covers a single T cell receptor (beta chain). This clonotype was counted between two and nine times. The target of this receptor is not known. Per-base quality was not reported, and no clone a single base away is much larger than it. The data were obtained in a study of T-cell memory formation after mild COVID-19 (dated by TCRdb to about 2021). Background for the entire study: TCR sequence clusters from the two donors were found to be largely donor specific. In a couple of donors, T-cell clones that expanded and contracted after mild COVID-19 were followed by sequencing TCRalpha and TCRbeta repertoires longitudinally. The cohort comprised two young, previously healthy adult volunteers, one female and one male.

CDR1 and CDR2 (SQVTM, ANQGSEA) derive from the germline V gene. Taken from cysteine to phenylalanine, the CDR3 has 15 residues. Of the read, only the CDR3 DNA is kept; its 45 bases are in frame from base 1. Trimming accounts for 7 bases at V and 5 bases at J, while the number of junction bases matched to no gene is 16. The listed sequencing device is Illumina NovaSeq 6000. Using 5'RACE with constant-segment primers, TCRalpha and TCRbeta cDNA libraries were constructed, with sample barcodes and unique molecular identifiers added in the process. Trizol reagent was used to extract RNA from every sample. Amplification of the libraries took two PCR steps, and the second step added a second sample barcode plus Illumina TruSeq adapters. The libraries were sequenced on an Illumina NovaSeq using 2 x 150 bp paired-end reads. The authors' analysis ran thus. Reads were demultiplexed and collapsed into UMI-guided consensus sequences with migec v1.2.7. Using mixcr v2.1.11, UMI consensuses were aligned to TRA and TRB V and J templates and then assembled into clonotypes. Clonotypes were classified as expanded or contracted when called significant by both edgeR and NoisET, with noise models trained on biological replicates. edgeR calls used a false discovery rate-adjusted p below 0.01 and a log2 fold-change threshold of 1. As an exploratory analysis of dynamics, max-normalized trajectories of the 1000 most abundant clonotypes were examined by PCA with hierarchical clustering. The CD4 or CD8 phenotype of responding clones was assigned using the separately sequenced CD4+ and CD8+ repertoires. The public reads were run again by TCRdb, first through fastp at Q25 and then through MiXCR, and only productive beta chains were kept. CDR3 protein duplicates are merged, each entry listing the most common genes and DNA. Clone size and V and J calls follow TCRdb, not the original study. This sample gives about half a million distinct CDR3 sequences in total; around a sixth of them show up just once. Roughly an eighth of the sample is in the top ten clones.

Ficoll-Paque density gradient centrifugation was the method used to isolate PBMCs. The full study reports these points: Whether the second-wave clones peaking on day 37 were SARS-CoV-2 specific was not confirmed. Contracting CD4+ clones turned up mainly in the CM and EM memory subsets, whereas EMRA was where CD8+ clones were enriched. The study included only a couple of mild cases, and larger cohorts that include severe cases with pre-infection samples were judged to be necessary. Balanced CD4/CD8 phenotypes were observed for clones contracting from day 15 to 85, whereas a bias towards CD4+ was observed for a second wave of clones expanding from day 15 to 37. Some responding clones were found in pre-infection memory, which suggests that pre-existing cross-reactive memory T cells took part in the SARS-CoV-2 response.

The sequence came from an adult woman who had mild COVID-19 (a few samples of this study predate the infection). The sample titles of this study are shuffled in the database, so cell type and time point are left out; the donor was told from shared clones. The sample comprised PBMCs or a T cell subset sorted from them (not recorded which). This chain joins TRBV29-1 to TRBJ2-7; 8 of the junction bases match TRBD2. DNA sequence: TGCAGCGCTGTCGAACTAGCGGAAACCGGCGACGAGCAGTACTTC. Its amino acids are CSAVELAETGDEQYF.